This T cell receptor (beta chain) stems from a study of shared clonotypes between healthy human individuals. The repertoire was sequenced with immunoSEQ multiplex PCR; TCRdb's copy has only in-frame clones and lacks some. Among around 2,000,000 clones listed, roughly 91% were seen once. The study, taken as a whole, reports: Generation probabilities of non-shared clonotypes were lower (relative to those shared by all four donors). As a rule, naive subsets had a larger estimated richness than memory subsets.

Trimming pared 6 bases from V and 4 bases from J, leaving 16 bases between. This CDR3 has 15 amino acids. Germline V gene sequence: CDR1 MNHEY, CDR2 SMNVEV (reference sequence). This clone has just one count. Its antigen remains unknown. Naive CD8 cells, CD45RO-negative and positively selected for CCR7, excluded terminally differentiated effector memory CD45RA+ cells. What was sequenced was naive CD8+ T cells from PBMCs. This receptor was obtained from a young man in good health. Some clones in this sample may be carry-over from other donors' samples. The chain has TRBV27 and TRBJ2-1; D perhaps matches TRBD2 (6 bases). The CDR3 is CASRRSVEGYNEQFF. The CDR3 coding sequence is TGTGCCAGCAGGAGGAGCGTGGAGGGGTACAATGAGCAGTTCTTC.